This TCR beta chain was recorded in a study of cytomegalovirus exposure and HLA in healthy donors. Study as a whole: A prior study identified 120 million or so unique TCR beta sequences from about 179 million T cells. Study-level points and caveats: Accounts indicate the classifier identified cytomegalovirus status with strong specificity and sensitivity.

V was clipped by 5 bases and J by 7 bases; unmatched bases: 11. Germline V gene sequence: CDR1 SNHLY, CDR2 FYNNEI. CDR3 size: 16 residues. With regard to this clone: Its matching antigen is unknown.

The PCR employed 60 Vbeta primers together with 13 Jbeta primers. Profiling relied on immunoSEQ multiplex PCR, and the TCRdb table lists in-frame clones only, not all of them. The sample lists some 190,000 clones, 82% occurring once. The chain employs TRBV2 and TRBJ2-2; 9 positions match TRBD2. The source is a man between 40 and 49 years old in good health and CMV-seronegative. Input material: PBMCs. The CDR3 DNA is TGTGCCAGCAGTCCTCCCGCGGGAGGGCCTATCGGGGAGCTGTTTTTT. Protein: CASSPPAGGPIGELFF.